This TCR beta chain emerged from a study of OX40 agonist ivuxolimab in advanced cancers. The overall study: Those treated in dose escalation had hepatocellular carcinoma, melanoma, renal cell cancer or head and neck cancer. Partial responses were achieved by three patients, of whom one had hepatocellular carcinoma and two had cutaneous melanoma. The mean age was approximately 60 years, ranging from roughly 23 to 79, with approximately 85% of participants male. Findings and caveats of the study: Undetermined was the antigen specificity of the expanded peripheral T cells.

Remarks on this clone: Its antigen remains unidentified.

Clones were sequenced by immunoSEQ multiplex PCR, and TCRdb holds only the in-frame ones, with some missing. This table has some 79,000 clones, about nine tenths appearing once. Trimming took 7 bases from V and 1 from J, leaving 14 bases between them. Germline V gene sequence: CDR1 MNHEY, CDR2 SMNVEV (reference sequence). The CDR3 length is 14 residues. J is TRBJ2-7 and V is TRBV27, with D perhaps given as TRBD1 or TRBD2 (6 bases each). The sample here was CD4+ or CD8+ T cells sorted from blood, taken in a trial of the OX40 agonist ivuxolimab. This receptor was obtained from an adult with an advanced solid tumor such as melanoma, head and neck, liver or kidney cancer. This chain's CDR3 is CASKLTRGSYEQYF. The CDR3 coding sequence is TGTGCCAGCAAACTGACTAGGGGGTCCTACGAGCAGTACTTC.